The clone carrying this T cell receptor (beta chain) appeared a few times. Its target is unknown. cDNA libraries for TCR alpha and TCR beta, carrying sample barcodes and UMIs, came from 5'RACE with constant-segment primers. TCRdb re-derived calls from the 5' RACE reads in MiXCR, one entry per CDR3 protein. The table records approximately 300,000 distinct CDR3 sequences, approximately 16% of them present only once. The sample belongs to a study of T-cell memory formation after mild COVID-19. General study findings and limits: CM and EM subsets held most contracting CD4+ clones; EMRA held CD8+ ones.

CDR3 size: 15 residues. V dropped 0 bases and J dropped 6 bases, with 11 bases sitting between them. Looked up from germline, CDR1 is LGHNA and CDR2 is YSLEER. The V and J genes are TRBV4-3 and TRBJ2-2; D is ambiguous. This sequence originates from a man aged 18 to 29 who had mild COVID-19 (a few samples of this study predate the infection). Cell type and time point are not known. The sequenced material came from PBMCs or a T cell subset sorted from them (not recorded which). This chain's CDR3 is CASSQDGRVSGELFF. CDR3 coding DNA: TGCGCCAGCAGCCAAGACGGGCGAGTGTCCGGGGAGCTGTTTTTT.